The 18 T cell receptor beta chains below all came from one sample that was sequenced in a study of T cell responses to AZD1222 COVID-19 vaccine (dated by TCRdb to the early 2020s). According to the study, the label for this sample's time point signals: baseline before first vaccination. The method behind the library was the immunoSEQ multiplex PCR assay. In TCRdb, the immuneACCESS table is reduced to in-frame sequences with V and J assigned. These tables do not hold every clone; where another copy was compared, an unresolved V gene accounts for under half, and the others remain unexplained. The sample table records 170,000 or so clones; about nine tenths of these occur just once. The ten largest clones represent 2.5% to 3% of the sample. The sequencing here drew on peripheral blood, taken on day 0 of AZD1222 vaccination. The origin of the receptors is an adult in good health.

The chain uses TRBV18 and TRBJ2-5, with TRBD1 matching 7 bases. The V segment lost 2 bases and the J segment 4 bases; nucleotides outside the gene matches: 7. The germline CDR1 and CDR2 sequences are KGHSH and LQKENI. CDR3 length: 15 residues. CDR3 coding DNA: TGTGCCAGCTCACCAACCCGACAGGGTTCAGAGACCCAGTACTTC. This encodes CASSPTRQGSETQYF.

This clone was picked up one time. The chain is built from TRBV2 and TRBJ1-1; 7 nucleotides line up with TRBD1. Germline CDR1 is SNHLY and CDR2 is FYNNEI. CDR3 size: 14 residues. V lost 6 bases and J lost 0; bases outside the gene matches: 4. CDR3 loop: CASRRGQMNTEAFF. CDR3 DNA: TGTGCCAGCAGGCGGGGACAGATGAACACTGAAGCTTTCTTT.

The V call is TRBV10-1, the J call TRBJ2-3; 10 positions agree with TRBD1. CDR1 is WNHNN and CDR2 is SYGVQD in the germline V gene (reference sequence). The CDR3 spans 15 residues. Unmatched junction bases numbered 5, after V lost 4 bases and J lost 4 bases. CDR3 DNA sequence: TGCGCCAGCAGTGGACAGGGGGCCGGCGCAGATACGCAGTATTTT. It yields the protein CASSGQGAGADTQYF.

On this clone: The CDR3 carries no conserved terminal phenylalanine or tryptophan, so it likely arises from a read error. It is unclear where the CDR3 begins or ends on the DNA, so no DNA is shown, and the CDR3 is as TCRdb lists it. This chain links TRBV5-4 with TRBJ1-1; the table names TRBD1, a call not compared with the DNA. The CDR3 region is 8 residues in length, termini included. Germline CDR1 reads SGHNT; CDR2 reads YYREEE (reference sequence). The CDR3 loop is CASSLEFR.

This rearrangement joins TRBV7-9 to TRBJ1-2; weak D call: TRBD1 (5 bases). Germline CDR1 SEHNR, CDR2 FQNEAQ (reference sequence). This CDR3 is built from 14 residues. Trimming removed 6 bases from V and 1 base from J, with 12 bases in between. The CDR3 spells CASRDTGRNYGYTF. For the CDR3, the DNA is TGTGCCAGCAGGGATACAGGACGTAACTATGGCTACACCTTC.

V is TRBV27 and J is TRBJ2-3, with 10 positions matching TRBD2. Germline V gene data show CDR1 as MNHEY and CDR2 as SMNVEV (reference sequence). The CDR3 covers 20 residues. V was pared by 0 bases and J by 5 bases, with 17 bases of the junction left unmatched. The CDR3, as DNA: TGTGCCAGCAGTTTATCGGCGTTCGGGAATAGCGGGGGGCTCTTAGATACGCAGTATTTT. It codes for CASSLSAFGNSGGLLDTQYF.

The chain joins TRBV7-2 to TRBJ2-3; no definite D call. Germline-derived CDR1 and CDR2 are SGHTA and FQGNSA. The CDR3 is made up of 15 amino acids. V dropped 1 base and J dropped 0 bases, with 8 bases sitting between them. CDR3 residues: CASSLVVGSTDTQYF. CDR3 nucleotide sequence: TGTGCCAGCAGCTTAGTAGTCGGGAGCACAGATACGCAGTATTTT. The full variable domain, rest sourced from reference TRBV7-2 and TRBJ2-3, is GAGVSQSPSNKVTEKGKDVELRCDPISGHTALYWYRQSLGQGLEFLIYFQGNSAPDKSGLPSDRFSAERTGGSVSTLTIQRTQQEDSAVYLCASSLVVGSTDTQYFGPGTRLTVL.

The rearrangement uses TRBV20-1 and TRBJ2-1; D gene unclear. Per germline, CDR1 DFQATT and CDR2 SNEGSKA (reference sequence). The germline V and J ends were trimmed by 6 bases and 7 bases, with 10 bases remaining between them. The CDR3 length is 11 residues. The CDR3 DNA is TGCAGTGCCCAAGACCTAAATGAGCAGTTCTTC. This sequence encodes CSAQDLNEQFF.

The chain carries TRBV5-3 and TRBJ1-2, with a weak D call TRBD1 (6 bases). TRBV5-3 is labeled an ORF, and its function is uncertain. The V gene lost 0 bases and the J gene lost 1 base, with 19 bases spanning the gap. The CDR3 is 18 amino acids. In DNA form, the CDR3 reads TGTGCCAGAAGCTTGGGGCTAGATTTAGACAGGCTTAACTATGGCTACACCTTC. It codes for CARSLGLDLDRLNYGYTF.

The chain links TRBV2 to TRBJ2-7; 7 nucleotides align to TRBD1. Germline-derived CDR1 and CDR2 are SNHLY and FYNNEI. This CDR3 is 14 amino acids long. Trimming removed 6 bases from V and 2 bases from J; junction bases left unmatched: 7. The CDR3 reads CASRLGTATYEQYF. The CDR3 DNA is TGTGCCAGCAGGCTCGGGACAGCGACCTACGAGCAGTACTTC.

This chain connects TRBV9 to TRBJ1-1, with 10 bases that match TRBD1. The CDR3 has 13 amino acids. Germline values: CDR1 SGDLS, CDR2 YYNGEE. J was trimmed by 11 bases and V by 0 bases; bases with no gene match: 4. CDR3 amino acids: CASSVGQGAMAFF. CDR3 in DNA: TGTGCCAGCAGCGTAGGACAGGGGGCGATGGCTTTCTTT. Full variable domain (outside the CDR3, taken from reference TRBV9 and TRBJ1-1): DSGVTQTPKHLITATGQRVTLRCSPRSGDLSVYWYQQSLDQGLQFLIQYYNGEERAKGNILERFSAQQFPDLHSELNLSSLELGDSALYFCASSVGQGAMAFFGQGTRLTVV.

V gene TRBV11-2 combines with J gene TRBJ2-3, with D unclear. Germline V lookup: CDR1 SGHAT, CDR2 FQNNGV. The CDR3 is 12 residues long. The V end lost 0 bases, the J end lost 4 bases, and 2 bases lay between the germline ends. The CDR3: CASSLDADTQYF. In DNA, the CDR3 is TGTGCCAGCAGCTTAGACGCAGATACGCAGTATTTT.

The rearrangement uses TRBV7-2 and TRBJ1-1; D is perhaps TRBD1 (5 bases). Deletions cut 2 bases from V and 1 base from J, with 11 bases between. Germline CDR1 and CDR2: SGHTA and FQGNSA. The length of the CDR3 is 15 residues. CDR3 DNA sequence: TGTGCCAGCAGCTTATCAGGGTCGAAGAACACTGAAGCTTTCTTT. As protein: CASSLSGSKNTEAFF.

The chain is built from TRBV2 and TRBJ2-5; 7 bases map to TRBD2. The V and J ends lost 5 bases and 2 bases, in that order; junction bases with no gene match: 2. There are 13 residues in the CDR3. Germline values: CDR1 SNHLY, CDR2 FYNNEI. DNA of the CDR3: TGTGCCAGCAGTTGGACTAGACAAGAGACCCAGTACTTC. This gives the protein CASSWTRQETQYF.

The chain carries TRBV7-3 and TRBJ2-1, with 10 bases matching TRBD1. CDR3 size: 16 residues. From germline, CDR1 is SGHTA and CDR2 FQGTGA. V lost 5 bases, J lost 7 bases, and 11 bases stayed unmatched. DNA of the CDR3: TGTGCCAGCAGCCCCCGGACAGGGGGGGGTTTGAATGAGCAGTTCTTC. It encodes CASSPRTGGGLNEQFF.

This clone is a singleton in its sample. The chain links TRBV27 to TRBJ2-1; 8 bases are shared with TRBD2. V lost 1 base to trimming and J lost 7 bases; unmatched junction nucleotides: 6. In germline, CDR1 is MNHEY, CDR2 SMNVEV (reference sequence). The CDR3 length is 15 residues. CDR3 bases: TGTGCCAGCAGTTTATATGGGACTAGGGCGAATGAGCAGTTCTTC. Translated, it gives CASSLYGTRANEQFF.

The chain couples TRBV3-1 (or the pseudogene TRBV3-2) to TRBJ1-3; perhaps TRBD1 as D (5 bases). The CDR3 has 14 residues. The ends were cut back, 5 bases at V and 1 base at J, with 9 bases in the middle. Germline CDR1 reads LGHDT; CDR2 reads YNNKEL (reference sequence). CDR3 sequence: CASSIRGSGNTIYF. CDR3 nucleotides: TGTGCCAGCAGCATACGGGGGTCTGGAAACACCATATATTTT.

The CDR3 loop reads CASSKGKGRKNATNEKLFF. The CDR3 nucleotides are TGTGCCAGCAGCAAAGGGAAAGGGCGTAAGAATGCAACTAATGAAAAACTGTTTTTT. The V gene is TRBV21-1, the J gene TRBJ1-4. TRBV21-1 is noted as a pseudogene. The CDR3 length is 19 residues.